What follows is one T cell receptor beta chain and its context. This sample was taken from a study of T cells in Graves' hyperthyroidism and ophthalmopathy. TCR beta CDR3 regions were amplified from RNA. HTBI primers were employed in a first-round RT-PCR of the TCR CDR3. TCRdb re-derived calls from the multiplex PCR reads in MiXCR, one entry per CDR3 protein. The sample shows some 580,000 distinct CDR3 sequences, 16% of them seen only once. The CDR3 contains 14 residues. V dropped 6 bases and J dropped 6; count of bases not matched to a gene: 8. Germline values: CDR1 SNHLY, CDR2 FYNNEI. This TCR was sampled from a woman aged 40 to 50 with Graves' ophthalmopathy. The sequenced sample consisted of blood. The chain has TRBV2 and TRBJ2-1, with 7 bases aligning to TRBD1. The CDR3 nucleotides read TGTGCCAGCAGGACAGGGTCGGTGGGCAATGAGCAGTTCTTC. It specifies CASRTGSVGNEQFF.